The clone carrying this TCR beta chain was seen once. Its antigen is unknown. The sample belongs to a study of lymphopenia after photon versus proton radiotherapy. Study-level points and caveats: A bigger post-nadir fall in TCR diversity correlated inversely with survival time in deceased patients. Only patients who died were analyzed for survival; proton advantage is unproven. Relative stability marked proton patients; photon patients lost diversity and naive cells.

The V end lost 4 bases, the J end lost 1 base, and 10 bases lay between the germline ends. Per the germline V gene, CDR1 is SGHDN and CDR2 is FVKESK. The CDR3 totals 14 residues. The table came from immunoSEQ multiplex PCR; TCRdb's copy has only in-frame clones and leaves some out. The sample has about 160,000 clones, around nine tenths seen once. The chain combines TRBV14 with TRBJ1-1; possibly TRBD1 for D (5 bases). This TCR was recovered from a man aged 50 or older with gastric cancer. The specimen was peripheral blood, collected from a patient treated with photon-based radiotherapy. The DNA of the CDR3 is TGTGCCAGCAGCCTTCTAAGGGGGAACACTGAAGCTTTCTTT. This codes for CASSLLRGNTEAFF. Filled out from reference TRBV14 and TRBJ1-1, the complete variable domain reads EAGVTQFPSHSVIEKGQTVTLRCDPISGHDNLYWYRRVMGKEIKFLLHFVKESKQDESGMPNNRFLAERTGGTYSTLKVQPAELEDSGVYFCASSLLRGNTEAFFGQGTRLTVV.